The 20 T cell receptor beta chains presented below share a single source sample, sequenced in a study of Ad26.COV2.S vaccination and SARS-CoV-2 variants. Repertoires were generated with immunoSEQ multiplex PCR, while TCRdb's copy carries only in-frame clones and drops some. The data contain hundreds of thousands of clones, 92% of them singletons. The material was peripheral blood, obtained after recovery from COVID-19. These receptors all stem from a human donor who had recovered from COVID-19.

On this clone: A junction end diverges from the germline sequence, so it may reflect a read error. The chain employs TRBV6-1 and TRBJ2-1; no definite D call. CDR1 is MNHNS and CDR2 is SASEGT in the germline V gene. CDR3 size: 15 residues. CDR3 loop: CASSEAVSSYNEQFF. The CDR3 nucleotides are TGTGCCAGCAGCGAAGCCGTGAGCTCCTACAATGAGCAGTTCTTC.

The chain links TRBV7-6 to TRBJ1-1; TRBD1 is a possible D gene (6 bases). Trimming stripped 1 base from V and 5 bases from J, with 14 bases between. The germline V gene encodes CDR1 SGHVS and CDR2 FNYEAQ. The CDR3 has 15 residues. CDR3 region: CASSLGGGLRTEAFF. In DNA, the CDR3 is TGTGCCAGCAGCTTAGGAGGGGGGCTGAGAACTGAAGCTTTCTTT.

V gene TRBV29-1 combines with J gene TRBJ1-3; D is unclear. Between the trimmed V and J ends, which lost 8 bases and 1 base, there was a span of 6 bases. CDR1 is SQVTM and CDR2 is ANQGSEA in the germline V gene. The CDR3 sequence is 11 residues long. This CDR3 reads CSTSSGNTIYF. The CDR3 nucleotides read TGCAGCACTTCATCTGGAAACACCATATATTTT.

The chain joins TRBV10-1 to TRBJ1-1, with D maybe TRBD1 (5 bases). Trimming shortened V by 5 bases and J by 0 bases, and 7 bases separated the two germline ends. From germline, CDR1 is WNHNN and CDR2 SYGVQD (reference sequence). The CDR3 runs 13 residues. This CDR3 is CASSPGLNTEAFF. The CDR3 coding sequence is TGCGCCAGCAGTCCGGGACTGAACACTGAAGCTTTCTTT.

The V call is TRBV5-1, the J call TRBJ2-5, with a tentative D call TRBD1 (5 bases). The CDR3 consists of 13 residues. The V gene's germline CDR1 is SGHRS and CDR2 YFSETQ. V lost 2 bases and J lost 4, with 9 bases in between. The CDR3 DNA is TGCGCCAGCAGCTTCGGCCAGGGAGAGACCCAGTACTTC. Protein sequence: CASSFGQGETQYF.

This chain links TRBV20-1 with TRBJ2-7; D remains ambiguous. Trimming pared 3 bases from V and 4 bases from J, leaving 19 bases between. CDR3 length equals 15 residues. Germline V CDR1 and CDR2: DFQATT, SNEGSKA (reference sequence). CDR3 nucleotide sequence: TGCAGTGCTAGTACGATACAAGGGCTTGGTTACGAGCAGTACTTC. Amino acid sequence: CSASTIQGLGYEQYF.

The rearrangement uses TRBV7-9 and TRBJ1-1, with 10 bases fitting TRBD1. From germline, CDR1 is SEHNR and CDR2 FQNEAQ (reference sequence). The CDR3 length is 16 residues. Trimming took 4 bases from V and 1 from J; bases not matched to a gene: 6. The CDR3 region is CASSSDRGPGNTEAFF. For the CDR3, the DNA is TGTGCCAGCAGCTCAGACAGGGGGCCCGGGAACACTGAAGCTTTCTTT.

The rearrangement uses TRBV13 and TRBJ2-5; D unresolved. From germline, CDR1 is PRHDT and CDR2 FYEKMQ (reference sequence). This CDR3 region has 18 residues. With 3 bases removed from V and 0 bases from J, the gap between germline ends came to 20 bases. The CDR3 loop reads CASSLWAGVPPYQETQYF. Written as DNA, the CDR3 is TGTGCCAGCAGCTTGTGGGCAGGCGTCCCCCCATACCAAGAGACCCAGTACTTC.

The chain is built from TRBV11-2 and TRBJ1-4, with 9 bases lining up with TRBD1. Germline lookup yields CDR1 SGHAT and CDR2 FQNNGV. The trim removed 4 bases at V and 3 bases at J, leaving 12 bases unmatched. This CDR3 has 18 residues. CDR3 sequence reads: CASSSRDRAGFANEKLFF. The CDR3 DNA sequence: TGTGCCAGCAGCTCCCGGGACAGGGCTGGTTTTGCTAATGAAAAACTGTTTTTT.

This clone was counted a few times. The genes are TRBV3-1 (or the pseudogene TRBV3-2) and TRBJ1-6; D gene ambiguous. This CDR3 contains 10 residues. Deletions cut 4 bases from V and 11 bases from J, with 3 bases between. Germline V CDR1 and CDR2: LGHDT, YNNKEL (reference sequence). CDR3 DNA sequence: TGTGCCAGCAGCCGTCCACCCCTCCACTTT. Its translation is CASSRPPLHF.

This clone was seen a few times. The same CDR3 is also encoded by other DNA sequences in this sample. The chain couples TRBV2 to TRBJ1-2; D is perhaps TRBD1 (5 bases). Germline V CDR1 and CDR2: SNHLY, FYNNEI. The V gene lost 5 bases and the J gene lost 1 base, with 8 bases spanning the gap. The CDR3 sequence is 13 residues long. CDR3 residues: CASSRDSNYGYTF. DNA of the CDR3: TGTGCCAGCAGTAGAGACAGTAACTATGGCTACACCTTC.

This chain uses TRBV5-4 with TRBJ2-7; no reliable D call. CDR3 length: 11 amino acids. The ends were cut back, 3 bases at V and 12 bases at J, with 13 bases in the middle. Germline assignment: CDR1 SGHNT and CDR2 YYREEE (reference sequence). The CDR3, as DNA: TGTGCCAGCAGCTCAGGACCGGTTCGGTACTTC. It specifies CASSSGPVRYF.

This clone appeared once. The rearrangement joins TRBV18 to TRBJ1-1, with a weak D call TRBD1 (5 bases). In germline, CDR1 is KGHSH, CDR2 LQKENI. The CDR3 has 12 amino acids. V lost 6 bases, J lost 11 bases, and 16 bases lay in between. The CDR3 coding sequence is TGTGCCAGCTCCTTTGACAGAAACGGGGCTTTCTTT. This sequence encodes CASSFDRNGAFF.

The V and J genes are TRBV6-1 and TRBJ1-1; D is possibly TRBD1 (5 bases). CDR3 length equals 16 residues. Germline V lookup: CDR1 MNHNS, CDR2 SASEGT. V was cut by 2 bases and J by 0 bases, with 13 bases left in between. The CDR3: CASSELAGTVNTEAFF. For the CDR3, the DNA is TGTGCCAGCAGTGAATTAGCCGGGACGGTGAACACTGAAGCTTTCTTT.

Here the CDR3 reads CASSTPSSGGQDTQYF. The CDR3 DNA follows: TGTGCCAGCAGTACGCCCTCTAGCGGGGGGCAAGATACGCAGTATTTT. The J gene is TRBJ2-3, the V gene TRBV27; 11 nucleotides agree with TRBD2. Per the germline V gene, CDR1 is MNHEY and CDR2 is SMNVEV (reference sequence). V was pared by 5 bases and J by 5 bases, with 9 bases of the junction left unmatched. CDR3 length: 16 residues.

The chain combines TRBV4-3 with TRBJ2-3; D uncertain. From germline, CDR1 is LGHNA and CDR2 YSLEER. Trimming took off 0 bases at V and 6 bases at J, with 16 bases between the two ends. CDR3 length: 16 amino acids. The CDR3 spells CASSQEKGGLTDTQYF. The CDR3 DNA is TGCGCCAGCAGCCAAGAGAAGGGTGGCTTGACCGATACGCAGTATTTT.

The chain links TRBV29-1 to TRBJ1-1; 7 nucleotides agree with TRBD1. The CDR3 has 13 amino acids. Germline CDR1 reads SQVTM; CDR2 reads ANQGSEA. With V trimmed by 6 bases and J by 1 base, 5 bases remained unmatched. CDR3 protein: CSVWDRTNTEAFF. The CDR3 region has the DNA TGCAGCGTGTGGGACAGAACGAACACTGAAGCTTTCTTT.

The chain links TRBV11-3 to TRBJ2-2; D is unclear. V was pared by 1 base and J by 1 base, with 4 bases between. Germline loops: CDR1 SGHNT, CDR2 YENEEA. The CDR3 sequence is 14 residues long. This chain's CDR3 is CASSLGQNTGELFF. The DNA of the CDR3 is TGTGCCAGCAGCTTAGGCCAGAACACCGGGGAGCTGTTTTTT.

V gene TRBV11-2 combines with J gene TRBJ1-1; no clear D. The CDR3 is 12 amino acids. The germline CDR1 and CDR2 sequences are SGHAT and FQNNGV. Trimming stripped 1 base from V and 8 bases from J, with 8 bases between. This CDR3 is CASSLGGPEAFF. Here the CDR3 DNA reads TGTGCCAGCAGCTTAGGGGGTCCCGAAGCTTTCTTT.

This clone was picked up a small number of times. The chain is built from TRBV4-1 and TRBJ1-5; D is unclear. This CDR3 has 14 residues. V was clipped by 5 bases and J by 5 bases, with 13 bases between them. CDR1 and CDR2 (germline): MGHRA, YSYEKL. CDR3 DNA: TGCGCCAGCAGCTTCTTGGAAGGAGATCAGCCCCAGCATTTT. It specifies CASSFLEGDQPQHF.